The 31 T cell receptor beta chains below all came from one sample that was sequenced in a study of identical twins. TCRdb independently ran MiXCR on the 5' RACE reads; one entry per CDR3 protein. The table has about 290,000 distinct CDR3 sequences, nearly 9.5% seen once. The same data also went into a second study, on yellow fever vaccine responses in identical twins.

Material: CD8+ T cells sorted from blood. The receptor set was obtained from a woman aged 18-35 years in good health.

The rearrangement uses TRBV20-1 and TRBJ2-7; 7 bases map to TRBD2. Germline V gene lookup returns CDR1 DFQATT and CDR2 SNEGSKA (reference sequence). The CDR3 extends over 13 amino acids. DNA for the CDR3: TGCACCGCAGGGAGGGAGAATTCCTACGAGCAGTACTTC. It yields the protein CTAGRENSYEQYF.

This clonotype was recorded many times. The CDR3 region is CAISDAGRETQYF. CDR3 sequence (DNA): TGTGCCATCAGTGACGCTGGGAGGGAGACCCAGTACTTC. The chain links TRBV10-3 to TRBJ2-5; D might be TRBD2 (6 bases). Trimming cost V 3 bases and J 5 bases, with 10 bases left between them. The CDR3 runs to 13 residues. The germline V gene has CDR1 ENHRY and CDR2 SYGVKD.

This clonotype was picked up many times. The CDR3 reads CASSTAREQFF. In DNA, the CDR3 is TGCGCCAGCTCTACGGCCCGGGAGCAGTTCTTC. V gene TRBV4-1 combines with J gene TRBJ2-1, with D unclear. The germline CDR1 and CDR2 sequences are MGHRA and YSYEKL. Trimming cost V 8 bases and J 10 bases, with 12 bases left between them. The CDR3 contains 11 residues.

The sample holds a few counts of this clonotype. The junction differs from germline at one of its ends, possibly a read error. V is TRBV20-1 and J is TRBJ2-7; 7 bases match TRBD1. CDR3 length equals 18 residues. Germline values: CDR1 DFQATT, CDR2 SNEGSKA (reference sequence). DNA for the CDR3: TGCTGTGCTAGAGAAGTTGTGGTAACAGGGACAGATCCCTACGAGCAGTACTTC. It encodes CCAREVVVTGTDPYEQYF.

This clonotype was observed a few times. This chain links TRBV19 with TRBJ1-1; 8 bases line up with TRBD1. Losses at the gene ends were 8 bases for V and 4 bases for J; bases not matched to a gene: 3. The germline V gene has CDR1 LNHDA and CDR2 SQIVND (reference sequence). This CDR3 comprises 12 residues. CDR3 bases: TGTGCCAGTGATGACAGGGGCACTGAAGCTTTCTTT. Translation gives CASDDRGTEAFF.

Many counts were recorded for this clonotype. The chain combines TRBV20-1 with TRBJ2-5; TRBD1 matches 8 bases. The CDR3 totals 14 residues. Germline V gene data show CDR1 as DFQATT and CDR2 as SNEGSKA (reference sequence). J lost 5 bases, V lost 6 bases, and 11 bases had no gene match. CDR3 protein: CSARDGRGHETQYF. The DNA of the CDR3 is TGCAGTGCCAGGGACGGCAGGGGGCACGAGACCCAGTACTTC.

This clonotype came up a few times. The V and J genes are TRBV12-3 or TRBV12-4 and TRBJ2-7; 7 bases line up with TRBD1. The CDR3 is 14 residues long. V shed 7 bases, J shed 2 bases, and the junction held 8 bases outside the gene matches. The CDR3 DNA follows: TGTGCCAGCACCCGAGACAGGGAAACCTACGAGCAGTACTTC. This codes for CASTRDRETYEQYF.

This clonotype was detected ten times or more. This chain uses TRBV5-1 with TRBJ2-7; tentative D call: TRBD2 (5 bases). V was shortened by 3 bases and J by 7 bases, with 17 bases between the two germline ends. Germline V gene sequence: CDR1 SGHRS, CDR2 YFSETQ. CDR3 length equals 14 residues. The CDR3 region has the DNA TGCGCCAGCAGCTCGAGACGGGCCGGGGATGAGCAGTACTTC. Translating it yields CASSSRRAGDEQYF. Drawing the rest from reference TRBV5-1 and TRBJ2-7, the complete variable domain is KAGVTQTPRYLIKTRGQQVTLSCSPISGHRSVSWYQQTPGQGLQFLFEYFSETQRNKGNFPGRFSGRQFSNSRSEMNVSTLELGDSALYLCASSSRRAGDEQYFGPGTRLTVT.

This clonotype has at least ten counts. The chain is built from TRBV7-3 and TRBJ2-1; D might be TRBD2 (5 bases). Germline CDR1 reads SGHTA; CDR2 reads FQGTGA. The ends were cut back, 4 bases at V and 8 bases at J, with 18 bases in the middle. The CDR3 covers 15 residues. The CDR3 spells CASSSMDGELHEQFF. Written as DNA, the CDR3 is TGTGCCAGCAGCTCCATGGACGGGGAACTCCATGAGCAGTTCTTC.

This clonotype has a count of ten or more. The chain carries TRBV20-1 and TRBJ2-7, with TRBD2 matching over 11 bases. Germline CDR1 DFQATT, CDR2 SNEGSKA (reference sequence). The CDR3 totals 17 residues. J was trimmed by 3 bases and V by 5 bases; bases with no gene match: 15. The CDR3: CSAPRLSGSGGDYEQYF. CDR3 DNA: TGCAGTGCTCCTAGGCTCTCGGGTAGCGGGGGGGACTACGAGCAGTACTTC.

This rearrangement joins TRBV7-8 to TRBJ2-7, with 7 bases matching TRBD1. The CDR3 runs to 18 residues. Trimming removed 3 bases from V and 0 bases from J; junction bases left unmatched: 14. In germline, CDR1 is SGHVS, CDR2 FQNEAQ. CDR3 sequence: CASSFQILPDRASYEQYF. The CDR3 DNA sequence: TGTGCCAGCAGCTTTCAAATACTACCCGACAGGGCCTCCTACGAGCAGTACTTC.

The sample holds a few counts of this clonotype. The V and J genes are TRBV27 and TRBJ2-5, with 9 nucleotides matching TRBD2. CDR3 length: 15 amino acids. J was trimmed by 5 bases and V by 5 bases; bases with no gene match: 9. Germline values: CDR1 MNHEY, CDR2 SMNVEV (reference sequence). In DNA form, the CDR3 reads TGTGCCAGCAGTATGCTAGCGGGATCCCGGGAGACCCAGTACTTC. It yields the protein CASSMLAGSRETQYF.

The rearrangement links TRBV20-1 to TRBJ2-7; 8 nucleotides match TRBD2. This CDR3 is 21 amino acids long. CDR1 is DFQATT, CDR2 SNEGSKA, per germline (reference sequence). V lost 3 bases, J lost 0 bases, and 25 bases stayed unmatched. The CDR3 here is CSASAPAGGRRTSTSSYEQYF. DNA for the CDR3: TGCAGTGCTAGTGCTCCGGCGGGGGGCAGGCGCACGTCCACGAGCTCCTACGAGCAGTACTTC.

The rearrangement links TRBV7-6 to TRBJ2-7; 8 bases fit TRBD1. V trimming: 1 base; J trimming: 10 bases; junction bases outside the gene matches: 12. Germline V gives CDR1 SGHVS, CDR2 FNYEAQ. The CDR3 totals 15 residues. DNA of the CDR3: TGTGCCAGCAGCTTAGGGACTGGGCCAGGGGGCTCCCAGTACTTC. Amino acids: CASSLGTGPGGSQYF. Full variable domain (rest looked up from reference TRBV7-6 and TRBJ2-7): GAGVSQSPRYKVTKRGQDVALRCDPISGHVSLYWYRQALGQGPEFLTYFNYEAQQDKSGLPNDRFSAERPEGSISTLTIQRTEQRDSAMYRCASSLGTGPGGSQYFGPGTRLTVT.

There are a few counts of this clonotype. CDR3 sequence: CASSYTAGGNQPQHF. As DNA, the CDR3 is TGTGCCAGCAGCTATACCGCGGGGGGCAATCAGCCCCAGCATTTT. This chain connects TRBV7-8 to TRBJ1-5, with D maybe TRBD1 (5 bases). This CDR3 contains 15 residues. Trimming took 4 bases from V and 2 from J, leaving 12 bases between them. Germline CDR1 and CDR2: SGHVS and FQNEAQ.

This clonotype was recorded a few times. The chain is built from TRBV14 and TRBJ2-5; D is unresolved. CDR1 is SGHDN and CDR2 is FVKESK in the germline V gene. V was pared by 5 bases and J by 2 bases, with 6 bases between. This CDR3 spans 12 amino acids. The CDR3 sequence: CASSATQETQYF. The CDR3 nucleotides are TGTGCCAGCAGCGCTACACAAGAGACCCAGTACTTC.

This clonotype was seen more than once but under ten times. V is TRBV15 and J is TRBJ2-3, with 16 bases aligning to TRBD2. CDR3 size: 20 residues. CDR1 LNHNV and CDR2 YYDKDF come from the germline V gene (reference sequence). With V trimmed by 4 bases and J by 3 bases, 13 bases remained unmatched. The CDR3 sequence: CATSTAPGLAGGPVTDTQYF. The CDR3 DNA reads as TGTGCCACCAGCACCGCCCCGGGACTAGCGGGAGGGCCCGTGACAGATACGCAGTATTTT.

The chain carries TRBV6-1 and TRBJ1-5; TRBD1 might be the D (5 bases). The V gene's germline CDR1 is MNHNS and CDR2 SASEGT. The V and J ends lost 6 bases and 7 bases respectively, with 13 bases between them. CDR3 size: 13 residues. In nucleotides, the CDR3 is TGTGCCAGCAGGAGCTTGGGGGAACAGCCCCAGCATTTT. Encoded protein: CASRSLGEQPQHF.

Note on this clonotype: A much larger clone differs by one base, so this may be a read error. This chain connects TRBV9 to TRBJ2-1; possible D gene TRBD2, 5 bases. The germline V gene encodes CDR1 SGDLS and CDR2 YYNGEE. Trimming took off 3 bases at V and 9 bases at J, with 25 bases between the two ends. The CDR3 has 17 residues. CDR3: CASSGPRRADFNSEQFF. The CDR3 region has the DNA TGTGCCAGCAGCGGACCTAGACGGGCGGACTTTAACAGTGAGCAGTTCTTC.

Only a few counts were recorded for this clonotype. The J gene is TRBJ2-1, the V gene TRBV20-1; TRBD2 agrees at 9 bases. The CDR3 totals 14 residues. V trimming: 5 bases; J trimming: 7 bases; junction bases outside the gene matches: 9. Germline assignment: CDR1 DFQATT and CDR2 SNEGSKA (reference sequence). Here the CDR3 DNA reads TGCAGTGCTGCGGCGGGGGGGCGTTTGAATGAGCAGTTCTTC. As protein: CSAAAGGRLNEQFF.

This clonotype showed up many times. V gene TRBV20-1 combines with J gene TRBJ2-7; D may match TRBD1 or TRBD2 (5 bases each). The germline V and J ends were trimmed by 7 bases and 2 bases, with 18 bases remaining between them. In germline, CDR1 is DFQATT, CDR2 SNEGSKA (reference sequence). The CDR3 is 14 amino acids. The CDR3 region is CSVTFRGATYEQYF. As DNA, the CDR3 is TGCAGTGTAACGTTCCGGGGCGCAACCTACGAGCAGTACTTC.

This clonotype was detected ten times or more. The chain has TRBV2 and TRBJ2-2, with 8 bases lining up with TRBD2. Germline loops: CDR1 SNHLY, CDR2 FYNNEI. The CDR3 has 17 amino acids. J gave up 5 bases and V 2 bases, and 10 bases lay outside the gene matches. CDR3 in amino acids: CASSESREGRWTGELFF. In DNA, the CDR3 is TGTGCCAGCAGTGAATCCCGGGAGGGCCGTTGGACCGGGGAGCTGTTTTTT.

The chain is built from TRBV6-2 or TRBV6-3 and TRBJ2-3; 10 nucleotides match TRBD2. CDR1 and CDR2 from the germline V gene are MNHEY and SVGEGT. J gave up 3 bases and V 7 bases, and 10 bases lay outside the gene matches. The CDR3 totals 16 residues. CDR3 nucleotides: TGTGCCAGCAAGAACCTGGGGACTAGCGAAACAGATACGCAGTATTTT. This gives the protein CASKNLGTSETDTQYF.

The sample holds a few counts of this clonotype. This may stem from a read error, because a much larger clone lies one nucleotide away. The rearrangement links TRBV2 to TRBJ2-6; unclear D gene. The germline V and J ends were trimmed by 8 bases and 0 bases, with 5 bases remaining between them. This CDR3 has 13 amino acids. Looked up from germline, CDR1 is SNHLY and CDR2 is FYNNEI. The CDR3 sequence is CASGDSGANVLTF. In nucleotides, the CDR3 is TGTGCCAGCGGGGACTCTGGGGCCAACGTCCTGACTTTC. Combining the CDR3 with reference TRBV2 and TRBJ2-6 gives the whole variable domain EPEVTQTPSHQVTQMGQEVILRCVPISNHLYFYWYRQILGQKVEFLVSFYNNEISEKSEIFDDQFSVERPDGSNFTLKIRSTKLEDSAMYFCASGDSGANVLTFGAGSRLTVL.

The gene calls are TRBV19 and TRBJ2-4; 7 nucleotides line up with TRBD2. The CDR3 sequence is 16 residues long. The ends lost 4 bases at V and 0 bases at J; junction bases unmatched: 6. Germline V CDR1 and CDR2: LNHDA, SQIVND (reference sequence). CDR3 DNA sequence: TGTGCCAGTAGTAGAGAGCGGGAACTAGCCAAAAACATTCAGTACTTC. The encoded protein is CASSRERELAKNIQYF.

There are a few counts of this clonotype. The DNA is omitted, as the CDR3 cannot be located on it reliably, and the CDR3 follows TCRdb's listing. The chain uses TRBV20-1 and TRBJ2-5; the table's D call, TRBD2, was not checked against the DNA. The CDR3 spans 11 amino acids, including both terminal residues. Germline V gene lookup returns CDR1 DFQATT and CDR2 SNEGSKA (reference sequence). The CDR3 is CSAFGGGNSYF.

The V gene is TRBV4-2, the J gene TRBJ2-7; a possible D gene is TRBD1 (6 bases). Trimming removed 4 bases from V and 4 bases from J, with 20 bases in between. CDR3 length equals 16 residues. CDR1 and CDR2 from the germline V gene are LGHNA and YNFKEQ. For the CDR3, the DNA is TGTGCCAGCAGCCCCTCGAGGGGGTCCACAGGGTACGAGCAGTACTTC. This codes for CASSPSRGSTGYEQYF.

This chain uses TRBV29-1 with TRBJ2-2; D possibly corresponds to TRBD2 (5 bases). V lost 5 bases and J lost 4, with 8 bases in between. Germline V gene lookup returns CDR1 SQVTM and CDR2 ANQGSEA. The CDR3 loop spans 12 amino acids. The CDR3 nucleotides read TGCAGCGTTACTAGGAGCACCGGGGAGCTGTTTTTT. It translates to CSVTRSTGELFF.

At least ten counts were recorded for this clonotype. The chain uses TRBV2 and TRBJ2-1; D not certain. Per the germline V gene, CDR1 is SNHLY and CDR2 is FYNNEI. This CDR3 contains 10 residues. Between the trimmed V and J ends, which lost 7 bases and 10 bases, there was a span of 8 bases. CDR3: CASKGVEQFF. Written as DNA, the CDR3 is TGTGCCAGCAAGGGTGTAGAGCAGTTCTTC.

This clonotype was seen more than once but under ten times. The CDR3 coding sequence is TGTGCCAGCAGCTCTCTCAGTGGGGCAAGCCCGGAGACCCAGTACTTC. This sequence encodes CASSSLSGASPETQYF. The chain combines TRBV12-3 or TRBV12-4 with TRBJ2-5; D perhaps matches TRBD1 (5 bases). Deletions cut 6 bases from V and 5 bases from J, with 22 bases between. The CDR3 loop spans 16 amino acids.

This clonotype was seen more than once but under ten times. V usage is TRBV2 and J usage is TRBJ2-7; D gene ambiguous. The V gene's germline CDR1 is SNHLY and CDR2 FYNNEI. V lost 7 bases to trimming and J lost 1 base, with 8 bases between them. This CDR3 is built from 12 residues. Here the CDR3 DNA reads TGTGCCAGCATGGGTCAGTCCTACGAGCAGTACTTC. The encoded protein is CASMGQSYEQYF.